This paragraph covers one T cell receptor (beta chain) sequence. No antigen is known for it. Base qualities are not provided; no much larger clone lies one nucleotide away. These data are taken from a study of cytomegalovirus exposure and HLA in healthy donors (dated by TCRdb to the late 2010s). Concerning the study at large: An earlier analysis of some 600 of the donors reported 250 to 350 Gb of sequence data and 95 million to 120 million unique TCR beta sequences obtained from roughly 170 million T cells. A later analysis re-analyzed previously published TCR beta repertoires from 500 to 700 donors and added high-resolution HLA genotyping to study TCR occurrence patterns. Genome-wide SNP genotypes for about three fifths of the roughly 700 donors were used in a later genetic analysis, which treated that subset as a discovery cohort. Among the roughly 370 genotyped donors, under 90% belonged to the genetic ancestry cluster associated with self-reported Caucasian donors. The study was designed to test whether signatures of past pathogen exposure could be identified by cataloging public T cell receptors. Rather than using new phenotypic data, the later analysis identified candidate immune exposures from TCR beta sequences and from how often those sequences occurred across donors. Along with the approximately 670-subject first cohort, a separate validation cohort of over a hundred different subjects was used. Class I and class II HLA loci were covered by the typing at four-digit resolution. An earlier analysis of 587 of the donors used high-throughput TCR beta sequencing to judge whether each TCR beta V gene segment behaved as functional or pseudogenic. Typing coverage varied by locus: about 620-640 donors for A, B, C, DRB1 and DQB1; some 520 for DQA1; more than 600 for DPA1; 450 to 480 for DPB1. Donor age, sex, ethnicity and CMV serostatus were compiled together with the repertoire data. Roughly 320 gigabases of sequencing data and around 90 million unique TCR sequences made up an early release that covered several hundred HLA-typed donors. Using immunosequencing, the study profiled T cell repertoires from about 610 subjects and related those repertoires to cytomegalovirus serostatus. Four or five DR-DQ haplotypes were treated as single units for association and clustering because of strong linkage in the cohort. Among almost 400 genotyped donors of the cohort, an average of about 240,000 unique TCR beta nucleotide sequences were sequenced per donor, roughly 20% of them non-productive. The study combined high-throughput TCR immunosequencing, statistical association of individual TCRs with disease status, and machine learning to predict cytomegalovirus infection status. All discovery cohort repertoires had been generated on a single sequencing platform. The research as a whole found: Presence/absence analyses assumed roughly uniform sequencing depth across donors, an assumption that may not hold. In an earlier analysis of roughly 560 of the donors, most TCR beta V segments were observed in productive rearrangements about 87% or about 30% of the time, broadly matching IMGT annotations. Some IMGT-functional V segments, including TRBV6-2 and TRBV6-3, could not be distinguished by the 87-base-pair reads and were therefore excluded. Compared with equally common non-associated chains, HLA-associated TCR beta chains in a later analysis were more clonally expanded and had lower generation probabilities. In a later analysis, several top co-occurrence clusters were reported to appear linked to parvovirus B19, influenza, CMV and Epstein-Barr virus. In a later analysis, the rate of TCR association differed among HLA loci, with DRB1 alleles having the most associated TCRs and HLA-C alleles having the fewest. A group of highly shared sequence variants was considered likely to be a technical artifact of the sequencing pipeline. Cytomegalovirus status was reported to be diagnosed by the classifier with high specificity and sensitivity in both the original and validation cohorts. A further reported finding was that TCR beta sequences accurately predicted the HLA-A and HLA-B alleles for most subjects in the first cohort. Only TCR beta chains were sequenced in this cohort, and the absence of alpha or paired-chain data limited detectable features. In a later analysis, most CMV-associated TCR beta chains were found to appear HLA-restricted, with HLA associations seemingly driven largely by CMV exposure. The only immune exposure information available for the cohort was CMV serostatus. Because counts were too low, seventeen rarely observed V segments, including chromosome 9 orphons, were excluded from the earlier analysis of some 590 of the donors. Most TCR sequences were observed very rarely across donors, whereas some public TCRs were present in many individuals. Three of the identified cytomegalovirus-associated TCR beta chains were confirmed in vitro to be specific for cytomegalovirus antigens. At a false discovery rate of 0.05, a later analysis linked about 17,000 TCR beta sequences to specific HLA alleles. It was suggested by the authors that the approach could potentially be generalized to other disease states and immunological phenotypes. Because HLA typing was unavailable for some donors at each locus, only the typed subset was used in association tests. Strong co-occurrence of HLA alleles, especially DR and DQ, made assigning TCR associations to individual alleles difficult. According to a later genetic analysis, donors in an Asian-associated ancestry cluster had fewer N-insertions in productive TCRs than the roughly 700-donor mean. V-gene and J-gene trimming of TCR beta chains was associated with a missense DCLRE1C variant in a later genetic analysis, and the association was replicated in an independent cohort. In the study, 150 to 200 TCR beta chains were listed as associated with cytomegalovirus. Linkage disequilibrium might explain the correlated functional status among segregating V segments, but an unknown experimental factor could not be excluded.

The method was the immunoSEQ multiplex PCR assay. For the multiplex PCR, a mixture combining 60 forward primers for TCR Vbeta segments and 13 reverse primers for TCR Jbeta segments was used. Amplification of the CDR3 region of rearranged TCR beta genes was performed with a multiplex PCR assay on genomic DNA. On the Illumina HiSeq System, the amplified TCR beta libraries were sequenced as 87-base-pair reads. Per the authors' processing: A later analysis counted about 80 million unique TCR beta chains across the approximately 700 repertoires, and 10 million to 11 million of these chains were shared by at least two donors. Raw reads were error-corrected and collapsed into unique sequences by a nearest-neighbor algorithm in which closely related sequences were merged to remove PCR and sequencing errors. Alignment of CDR3 sequences to IMGT reference sequences was used to assign V, D and J gene segments. Each retained sequence needed at least a six-nucleotide match to both a V gene segment and a J gene segment. Rearrangements were called productive when the CDR3 lacked stop codons and stayed in frame with V and J; all others were non-productive. Following IMGT convention, CDR3 was defined as the stretch from the second conserved V-encoded cysteine up to the conserved J-encoded phenylalanine. Sequences without an unambiguous match to a single V gene segment were excluded from the earlier analysis of about 600 of the donors. In an earlier analysis of 587 of the donors, V segments were called functional above 56.7% productive rearrangements and were called segregating when the between-donor standard deviation exceeded 5%. A statistical classification framework was developed to diagnose cytomegalovirus status using the catalog of TCR beta chain sequences. In a later analysis, TCR nucleotide sequences were compared against IMGT/GENE-DB human TR gene sequences so that V and J genes could be assigned. In a later analysis, CDR3 sequences and most-parsimonious VDJ recombination scenarios were assigned using the TCRdist pipeline. In a later analysis, every TCR beta chain was defined by the combination of its CDR3 amino acid sequence and its V-gene family, and reads without a unique V-gene family were dropped. To address suspected cross-contamination and a sequencing artifact, a later analysis removed under 600 highly shared, low-generation-probability nucleotide sequences. A later analysis calculated a clonal expansion index for each public chain from normalized within-repertoire ranks of inferred template counts. Generation probabilities in a later analysis came from a VDJ recombination model fitted to out-of-frame rearrangements, and those results were checked against IGoR. A later analysis scored TCR-TCR, TCR-HLA and TCR-CMV co-occurrence with hypergeometric tests, applying a repertoire-size bias correction to TCR pairs. In a later analysis, false discovery rates were estimated by permuting HLA or CMV assignments 20 times. A later analysis grouped co-occurring TCRs with DBSCAN, adding TCRdist sequence similarity when clustering within HLA-allele-positive subsets. Co-occurrence clustering excluded repertoires with fewer than 30,000 or more than 120,000 public chains, plus five with anomalous nucleotide sharing. As stored in TCRdb, this immuneACCESS dataset retains in-frame rearrangements with V and J assigned. A fraction of the clones does not appear; measured against another copy, unresolved V genes explain less than half of the discrepancy, and the remainder lacks a known reason. That table furnishes V, J and clone size, whereas the DNA furnished D and trimming. The sample table records approximately 150,000 clones; 70% to 90% of these occur just once. 5.5% to 8% of the sample belongs to the ten largest clones.

In total, over 600 healthy bone marrow donors made up the cohort. Cohort members were all nominally healthy when sampled, although unrecorded immune exposures were likely present. The donor tested CMV seropositive, placing the donor among the 289 seropositive members of the cohort. Every donor gave a peripheral blood sample, and the peripheral blood mononuclear cells from that sample were used for TCR beta sequencing. Genomic DNA extraction from the blood cell samples was performed with the Qiagen DNeasy Blood Extraction Kit. The CDR3 holds 11 amino acids from the cysteine to the phenylalanine. Solely the CDR3 DNA is kept, with 33 bases framed from the first base. The V end loses 1 base and the J end loses 10 bases, and a stretch of 6 bases separates them. From a lookup of the germline V gene, CDR1 and CDR2 are SGHDT and YYEEEE.

The V and J segments used are TRBV5-6 and TRBJ2-1; a confident D gene designation cannot be given. The origin of this receptor is a woman in her twenties or thirties in good health and CMV-seropositive. The sample taken for sequencing was PBMCs. The CDR3 loop reads CASSLSSEQFF. The bases read TGTGCCAGCAGCTTGTCAAGCGAGCAGTTCTTC.